This T cell receptor (beta chain) was recorded in a study of shared clonotypes between healthy human individuals. Deep-level assay runs were performed. Several immunoSEQ plates held equal portions of the genomic DNA taken from each subset. When replicate PCRs were run on unsorted PBMC, they used 250 to 300 ng DNA, some 30,000 T cell genomes. Per the original methods: Filtering differed since immunoSEQ provided only junctions, with no quality scores. Clones were sequenced by immunoSEQ multiplex PCR, and TCRdb holds only the in-frame ones, with some missing. D and trimming were read from the DNA, whereas the V and J calls and clone size are those reported in that table. The sample records around 510,000 clones, around three quarters being singletons. Trimming took 7 bases from V and 5 from J, leaving 14 bases between them. The V gene's germline CDR1 is MNHEY and CDR2 SVGAGI. The CDR3 length is 13 residues.

This chain joins TRBV6-5 and TRBJ2-5; D may be TRBD2 (5 bases). Sequencing input: PBMCs. This TCR was recovered from a woman in her thirties or forties in good health. Some clones in this sample may be carry-over from other donors' samples. CDR3: CASKVEGVETQYF. The CDR3 nucleotides read TGTGCCAGCAAGGTTGAGGGAGTGGAGACCCAGTACTTC.